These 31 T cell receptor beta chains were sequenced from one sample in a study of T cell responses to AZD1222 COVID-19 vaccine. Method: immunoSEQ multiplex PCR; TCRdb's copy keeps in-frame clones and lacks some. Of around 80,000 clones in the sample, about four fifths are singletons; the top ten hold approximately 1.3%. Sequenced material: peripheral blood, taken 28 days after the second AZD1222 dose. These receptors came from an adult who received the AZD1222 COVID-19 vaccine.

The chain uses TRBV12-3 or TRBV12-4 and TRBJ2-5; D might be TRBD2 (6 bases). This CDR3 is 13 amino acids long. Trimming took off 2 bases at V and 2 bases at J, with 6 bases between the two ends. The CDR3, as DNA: TGTGCCAGCAGTTTACGGGGGCAAGAGACCCAGTACTTC. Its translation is CASSLRGQETQYF.

The CDR3 loop is CASSVGGQVNEKLFF. DNA for the CDR3: TGTGCCAGCAGCGTAGGGGGACAGGTTAATGAAAAACTGTTTTTT. The chain carries TRBV9 and TRBJ1-4; 8 positions match TRBD1. Trimming cost V 0 bases and J 4 bases; bases outside gene matches: 2. CDR3 length: 15 amino acids. CDR1 SGDLS and CDR2 YYNGEE come from the germline V gene.

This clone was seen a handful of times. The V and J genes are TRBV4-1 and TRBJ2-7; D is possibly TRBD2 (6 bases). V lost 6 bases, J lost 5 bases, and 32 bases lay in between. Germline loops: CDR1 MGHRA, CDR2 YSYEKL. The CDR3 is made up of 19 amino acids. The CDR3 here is CASRNYLPRGGLANNEQYF. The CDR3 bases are TGCGCCAGCAGAAACTATCTTCCGAGGGGTGGGCTAGCGAACAACGAGCAGTACTTC.

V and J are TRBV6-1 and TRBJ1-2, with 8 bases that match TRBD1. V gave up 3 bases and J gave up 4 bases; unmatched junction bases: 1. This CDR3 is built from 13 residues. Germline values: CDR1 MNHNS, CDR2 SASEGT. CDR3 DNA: TGTGCCAGCAGTGAGACAGGGGTCTATGGCTACACCTTC. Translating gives CASSETGVYGYTF.

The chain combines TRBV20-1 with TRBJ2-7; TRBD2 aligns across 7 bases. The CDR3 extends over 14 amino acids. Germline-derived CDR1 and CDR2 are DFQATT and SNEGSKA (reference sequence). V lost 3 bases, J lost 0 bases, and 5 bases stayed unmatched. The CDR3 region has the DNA TGCAGTGCTAGTCCCAGCGGGATCTCCTACGAGCAGTACTTC. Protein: CSASPSGISYEQYF.

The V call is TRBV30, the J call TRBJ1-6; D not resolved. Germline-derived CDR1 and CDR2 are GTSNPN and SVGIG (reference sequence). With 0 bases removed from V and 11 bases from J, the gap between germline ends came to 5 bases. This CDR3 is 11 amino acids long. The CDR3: CAWSVLPPLHF. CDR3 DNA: TGTGCCTGGAGTGTACTTCCACCCCTCCACTTT.

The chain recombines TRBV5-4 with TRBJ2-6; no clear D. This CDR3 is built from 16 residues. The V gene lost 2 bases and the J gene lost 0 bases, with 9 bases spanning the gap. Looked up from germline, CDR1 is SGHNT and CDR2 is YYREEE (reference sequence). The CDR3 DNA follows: TGTGCCAGCAGCTTCCGGTTCAGCTCTGGGGCCAACGTCCTGACTTTC. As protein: CASSFRFSSGANVLTF.

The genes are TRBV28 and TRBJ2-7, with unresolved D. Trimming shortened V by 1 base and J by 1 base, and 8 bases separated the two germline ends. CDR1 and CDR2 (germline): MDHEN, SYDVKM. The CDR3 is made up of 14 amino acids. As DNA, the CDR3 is TGTGCCAGCAGTTTATTCGGCCAGTCCTACGAGCAGTACTTC. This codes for CASSLFGQSYEQYF.

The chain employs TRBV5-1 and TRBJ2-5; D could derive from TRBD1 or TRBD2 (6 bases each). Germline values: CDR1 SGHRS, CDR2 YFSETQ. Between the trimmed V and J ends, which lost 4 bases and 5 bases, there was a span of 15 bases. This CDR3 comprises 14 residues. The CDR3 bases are TGCGCCAGCAGCCCGCTGGGGGGCTTGGAGACCCAGTACTTC. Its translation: CASSPLGGLETQYF.

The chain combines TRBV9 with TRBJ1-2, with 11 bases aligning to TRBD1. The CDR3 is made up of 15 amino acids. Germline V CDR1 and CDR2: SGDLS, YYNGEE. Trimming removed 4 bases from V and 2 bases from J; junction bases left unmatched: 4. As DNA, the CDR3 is TGTGCCAGCAGCTCGGGACAGGGGGGGAACTATGGCTACACCTTC. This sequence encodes CASSSGQGGNYGYTF.

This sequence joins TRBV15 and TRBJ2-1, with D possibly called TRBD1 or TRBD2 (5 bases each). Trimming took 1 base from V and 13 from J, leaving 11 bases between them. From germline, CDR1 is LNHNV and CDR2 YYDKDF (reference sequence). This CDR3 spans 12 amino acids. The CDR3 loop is CATSRVAGTQFF. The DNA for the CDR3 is TGTGCCACCAGCAGAGTAGCAGGGACCCAGTTCTTC.

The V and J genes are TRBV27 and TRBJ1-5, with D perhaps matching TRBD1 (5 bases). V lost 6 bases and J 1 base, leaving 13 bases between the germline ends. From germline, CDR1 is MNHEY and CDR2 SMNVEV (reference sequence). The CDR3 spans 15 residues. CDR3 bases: TGTGCCAGCAGCAGTCAGGGTATGAGCAATCAGCCCCAGCATTTT. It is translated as CASSSQGMSNQPQHF.

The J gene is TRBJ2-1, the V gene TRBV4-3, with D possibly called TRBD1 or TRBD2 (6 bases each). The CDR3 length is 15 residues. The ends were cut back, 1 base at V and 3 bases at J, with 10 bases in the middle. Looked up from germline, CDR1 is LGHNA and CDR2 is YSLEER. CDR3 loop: CASSQVGGLYNEQFF. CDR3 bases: TGCGCCAGCAGCCAAGTCGGGGGCCTCTACAATGAGCAGTTCTTC.

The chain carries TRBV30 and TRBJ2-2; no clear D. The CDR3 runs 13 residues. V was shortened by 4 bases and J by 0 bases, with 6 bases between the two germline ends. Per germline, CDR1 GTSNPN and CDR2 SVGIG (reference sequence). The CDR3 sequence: CAWIYANTGELFF. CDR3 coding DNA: TGTGCCTGGATATACGCGAACACCGGGGAGCTGTTTTTT.

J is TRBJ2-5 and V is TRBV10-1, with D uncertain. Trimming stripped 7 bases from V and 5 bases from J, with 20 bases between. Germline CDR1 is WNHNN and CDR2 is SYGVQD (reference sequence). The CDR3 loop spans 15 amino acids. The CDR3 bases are TGCGCCAGCAACCCTGATGAGTGGGCCGGGGAGACCCAGTACTTC. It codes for CASNPDEWAGETQYF.

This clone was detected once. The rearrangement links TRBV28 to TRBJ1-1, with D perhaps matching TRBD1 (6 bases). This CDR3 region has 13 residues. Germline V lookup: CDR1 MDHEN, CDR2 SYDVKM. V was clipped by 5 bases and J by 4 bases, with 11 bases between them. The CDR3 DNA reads TGTGCCAGCAGTCCCCGGGGGCTCACTGAAGCTTTCTTT. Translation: CASSPRGLTEAFF. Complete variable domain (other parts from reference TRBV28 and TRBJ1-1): DVKVTQSSRYLVKRTGEKVFLECVQDMDHENMFWYRQDPGLGLRLIYFSYDVKMKEKGDIPEGYSVSREKKERFSLILESASTNQTSMYLCASSPRGLTEAFFGQGTRLTVV.

Written as DNA, the CDR3 is TGTGCCAGCAGCTTAGAATTGGTAGGCGAGCAGTACTTC. Translation gives CASSLELVGEQYF. The chain recombines TRBV11-2 with TRBJ2-7; D uncertain. V gave up 0 bases and J gave up 6 bases, with 9 bases separating them. The germline V gene has CDR1 SGHAT and CDR2 FQNNGV. The CDR3 sequence is 13 residues long.

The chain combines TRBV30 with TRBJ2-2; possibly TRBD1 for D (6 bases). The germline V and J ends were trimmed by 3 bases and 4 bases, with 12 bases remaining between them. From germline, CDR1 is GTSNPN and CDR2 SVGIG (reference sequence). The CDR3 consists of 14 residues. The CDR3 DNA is TGTGCCTGGAGCTTCGGACAGCTCACCGGGGAGCTGTTTTTT. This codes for CAWSFGQLTGELFF.

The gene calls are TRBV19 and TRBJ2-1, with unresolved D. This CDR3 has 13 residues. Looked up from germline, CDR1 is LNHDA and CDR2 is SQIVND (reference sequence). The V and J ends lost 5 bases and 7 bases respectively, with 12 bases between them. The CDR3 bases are TGTGCCAGTAGTTCTGCGCGAGCAAATGAGCAGTTCTTC. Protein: CASSSARANEQFF.

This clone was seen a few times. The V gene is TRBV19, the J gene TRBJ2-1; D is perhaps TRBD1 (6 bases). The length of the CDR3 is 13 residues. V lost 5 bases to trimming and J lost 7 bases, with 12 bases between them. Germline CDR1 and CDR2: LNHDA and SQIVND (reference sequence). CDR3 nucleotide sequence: TGTGCCAGTAGTTTACAGGGTAAGAATGAGCAGTTCTTC. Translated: CASSLQGKNEQFF.

Here the CDR3 DNA reads TGTGCCAGCAGCCCAGGACAGGGGGCGTTGGGCTACACCTTC. As protein: CASSPGQGALGYTF. The chain uses TRBV7-9 and TRBJ1-2; 11 positions match TRBD1. The V gene's germline CDR1 is SEHNR and CDR2 FQNEAQ (reference sequence). Trimming at V came to 5 bases and at J to 8 bases, leaving 7 bases not matched to a gene. The CDR3 runs 14 residues.

The CDR3 region is CASIRTGIGTEAFF. In nucleotides, the CDR3 is TGTGCCAGCATACGAACAGGGATCGGCACTGAAGCTTTCTTT. V gene TRBV7-9 combines with J gene TRBJ1-1; TRBD1 might be the D (6 bases). The germline CDR1 and CDR2 sequences are SEHNR and FQNEAQ (reference sequence). With 7 bases removed from V and 4 bases from J, the gap between germline ends came to 16 bases. CDR3 length equals 14 residues.

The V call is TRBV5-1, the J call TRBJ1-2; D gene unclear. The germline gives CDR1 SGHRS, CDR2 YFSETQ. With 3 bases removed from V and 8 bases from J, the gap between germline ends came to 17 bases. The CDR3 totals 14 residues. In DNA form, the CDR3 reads TGCGCCAGCAGCTCCTTTCTCGGCACCAAGGGCTACACCTTC. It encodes CASSSFLGTKGYTF. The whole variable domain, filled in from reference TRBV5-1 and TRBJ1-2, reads KAGVTQTPRYLIKTRGQQVTLSCSPISGHRSVSWYQQTPGQGLQFLFEYFSETQRNKGNFPGRFSGRQFSNSRSEMNVSTLELGDSALYLCASSSFLGTKGYTFGSGTRLTVV.

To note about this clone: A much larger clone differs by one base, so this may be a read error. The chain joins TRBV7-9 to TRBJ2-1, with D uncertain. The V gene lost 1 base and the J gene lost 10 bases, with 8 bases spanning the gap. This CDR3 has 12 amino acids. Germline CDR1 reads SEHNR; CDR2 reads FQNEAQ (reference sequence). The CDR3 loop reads CASSLGPGEQFF. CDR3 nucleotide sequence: TGTGCCAGCAGCTTAGGCCCTGGGGAGCAGTTCTTC.

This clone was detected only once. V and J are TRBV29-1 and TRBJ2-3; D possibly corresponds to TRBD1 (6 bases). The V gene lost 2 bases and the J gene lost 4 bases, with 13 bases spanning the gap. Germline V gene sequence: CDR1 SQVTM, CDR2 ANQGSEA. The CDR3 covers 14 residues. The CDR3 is CSVERQGIADTQYF. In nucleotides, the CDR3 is TGCAGCGTTGAACGTCAGGGGATCGCAGATACGCAGTATTTT.

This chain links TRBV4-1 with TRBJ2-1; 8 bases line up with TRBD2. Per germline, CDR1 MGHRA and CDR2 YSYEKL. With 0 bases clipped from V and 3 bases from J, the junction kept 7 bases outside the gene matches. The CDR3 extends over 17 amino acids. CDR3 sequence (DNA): TGCGCCAGCAGCCAAGAAATAGCGGGGCACCTCTACAATGAGCAGTTCTTC. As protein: CASSQEIAGHLYNEQFF.

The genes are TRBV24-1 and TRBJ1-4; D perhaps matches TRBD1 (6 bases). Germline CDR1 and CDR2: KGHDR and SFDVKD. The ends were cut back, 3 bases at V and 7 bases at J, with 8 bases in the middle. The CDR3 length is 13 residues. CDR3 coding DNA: TGTGCCACCAGTGATCGGACAGTTGAAAAACTGTTTTTT. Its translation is CATSDRTVEKLFF.

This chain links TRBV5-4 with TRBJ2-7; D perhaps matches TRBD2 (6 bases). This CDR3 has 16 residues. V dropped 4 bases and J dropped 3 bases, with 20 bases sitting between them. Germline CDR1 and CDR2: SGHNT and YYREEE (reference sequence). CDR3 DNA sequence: TGTGCCAGCAGCGCCCCCGGGACCCCGGGAGACTACGAGCAGTACTTC. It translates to CASSAPGTPGDYEQYF.

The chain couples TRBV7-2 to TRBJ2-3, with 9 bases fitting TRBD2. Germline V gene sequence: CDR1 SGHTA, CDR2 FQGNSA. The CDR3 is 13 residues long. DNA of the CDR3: TGTGGACTCGGGGAGCGGGGGGCAGATACGCAGTATTTT. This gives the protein CGLGERGADTQYF.

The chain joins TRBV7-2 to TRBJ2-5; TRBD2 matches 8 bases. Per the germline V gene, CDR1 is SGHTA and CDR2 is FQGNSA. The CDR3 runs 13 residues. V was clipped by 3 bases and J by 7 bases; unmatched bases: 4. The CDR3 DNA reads TGTGCCAGCAGCTTGAGACGGGAGGGGACCCAGTACTTC. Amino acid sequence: CASSLRREGTQYF.

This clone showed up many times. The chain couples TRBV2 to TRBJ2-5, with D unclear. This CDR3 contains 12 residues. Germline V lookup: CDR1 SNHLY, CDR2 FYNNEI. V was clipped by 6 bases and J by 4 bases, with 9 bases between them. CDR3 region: CASRSSGETQYF. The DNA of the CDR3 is TGTGCCAGCAGGAGCTCTGGAGAGACCCAGTACTTC.